The 2 T cell receptor beta chains presented below share a single source sample, sequenced in a study of shared clonotypes between healthy human individuals. The table came from immunoSEQ multiplex PCR; TCRdb's copy has only in-frame clones and leaves some out. The sample consists of some 580,000 clones, 97% of them appearing once. The specimen was naive CD4+ T cells sorted from blood. Subset: CD45RA+ positively selected. Every receptor here comes from a woman in her thirties in good health.

The J gene is TRBJ1-1, the V gene TRBV28; D remains ambiguous. Germline CDR1 reads MDHEN; CDR2 reads SYDVKM. The germline V and J ends were trimmed by 3 bases and 5 bases, with 4 bases remaining between them. The CDR3 is 11 residues long. CDR3 nucleotide sequence: TGTGCCAGCAGTTTTAGGACTGAAGCTTTCTTT. Translated: CASSFRTEAFF.

The chain is built from TRBV7-8 and TRBJ1-5, with D uncertain. The germline gives CDR1 SGHVS, CDR2 FQNEAQ. The CDR3 length is 16 residues. Between the trimmed V and J ends, which lost 5 bases and 0 bases, there was a span of 14 bases. The CDR3 here is CASSGGPVYSNQPQHF. CDR3 nucleotides: TGTGCCAGCAGCGGAGGCCCGGTCTATAGCAATCAGCCCCAGCATTTT. The variable domain in full, completed from reference TRBV7-8 and TRBJ1-5, reads GAGVSQSPRYKVAKRGQDVALRCDPISGHVSLFWYQQALGQGPEFLTYFQNEAQLDKSGLPSDRFFAERPEGSVSTLKIQRTQQEDSAVYLCASSGGPVYSNQPQHFGDGTRLSIL.